The 25 T cell receptor beta chains given below trace back to one sample, sequenced in a study of T cells in Graves' hyperthyroidism and ophthalmopathy. Amplified TCR beta CDR3 regions came from RNA transcripts. Primed by the HTBI set, a first-round RT-PCR was run on the TCR CDR3. Via MiXCR, TCRdb re-called the multiplex PCR reads, giving one row per CDR3 protein. This sample yields approximately 600,000 distinct CDR3 sequences, of which more than 20% are seen a single time; 34% belongs to the top ten. Sequenced material: blood. Every receptor here comes from a man aged 30 to 45 with Graves' ophthalmopathy.

A few counts support this clonotype. This chain connects TRBV9 to TRBJ2-7, with 7 bases lining up with TRBD1. The length of the CDR3 is 13 residues. V dropped 0 bases and J dropped 5; count of bases not matched to a gene: 2. Per the germline V gene, CDR1 is SGDLS and CDR2 is YYNGEE. CDR3 DNA: TGTGCCAGCAGCGTAGAACAGGGGAACGAGCAGTACTTC. Protein product: CASSVEQGNEQYF.

The V gene is TRBV7-8, the J gene TRBJ2-1; 10 bases line up with TRBD2. The germline gives CDR1 SGHVS, CDR2 FQNEAQ. This CDR3 is 19 amino acids long. V dropped 5 bases and J dropped 4; count of bases not matched to a gene: 17. CDR3 sequence reads: CASSLYARGALAGYNEQFF. The CDR3 region has the DNA TGTGCCAGCAGCCTGTACGCCCGGGGAGCACTAGCGGGATACAATGAGCAGTTCTTC.

The chain couples TRBV11-1 to TRBJ2-7; TRBD2 matches at 15 bases. This CDR3 has 16 amino acids. In germline, CDR1 is SGHAT, CDR2 FQDESV (reference sequence). The trim removed 5 bases at V and 7 bases at J, leaving 9 bases unmatched. CDR3 sequence (DNA): TGTGCCAGCAGCCCAACTGGGACTAGCGGGAGGTATGAGCAGTACTTC. Encoded protein: CASSPTGTSGRYEQYF.

At least ten counts were recorded for this clonotype. The chain has TRBV24-1 and TRBJ2-3; 14 positions match TRBD2. The ends lost 7 bases at V and 2 bases at J; junction bases unmatched: 7. Looked up from germline, CDR1 is KGHDR and CDR2 is SFDVKD. The CDR3 runs 17 residues. DNA for the CDR3: TGTGCCACCAGCTTCCCGGGACTAGCGGGAGTCACAGATACGCAGTATTTT. It yields the protein CATSFPGLAGVTDTQYF.

This clonotype came up a few times. V and J are TRBV5-1 and TRBJ2-5, with D possibly TRBD1 on 6 matching bases. Trimming stripped 4 bases from V and 6 bases from J, with 16 bases between. This CDR3 contains 14 residues. Germline V gives CDR1 SGHRS, CDR2 YFSETQ. The CDR3 nucleotides read TGCGCCAGCAGCGACCTCGAGGGGGTGCAGACCCAGTACTTC. Its protein is CASSDLEGVQTQYF.

This sequence joins TRBV19 and TRBJ1-1; possibly TRBD1 for D (5 bases). The germline gives CDR1 LNHDA, CDR2 SQIVND (reference sequence). This CDR3 has 15 residues. Trimming removed 9 bases from V and 4 bases from J, with 21 bases in between. The CDR3 is CASRGGFPKGTEAFF. CDR3 coding DNA: TGTGCCAGCCGTGGGGGGTTCCCGAAGGGCACTGAAGCTTTCTTT.

This clonotype was counted at least ten times. V and J are TRBV27 and TRBJ1-5, with a possible D match to TRBD1 (5 bases). Per germline, CDR1 MNHEY and CDR2 SMNVEV (reference sequence). This CDR3 is built from 17 residues. V was trimmed by 5 bases and J by 0 bases, leaving 17 bases between them. As DNA, the CDR3 is TGTGCCAGCAGTCCACAGGTTCCCTTTCTTAGCAATCAGCCCCAGCATTTT. Encoded protein: CASSPQVPFLSNQPQHF.

V is TRBV20-1 and J is TRBJ2-1, with 11 bases fitting TRBD2. CDR3 length: 13 amino acids. The V gene's germline CDR1 is DFQATT and CDR2 SNEGSKA (reference sequence). The ends lost 7 bases at V and 5 bases at J; junction bases unmatched: 4. The DNA of the CDR3 is TGCAGTGTAACTAGCGGGAGCCACAATGAGCAGTTCTTC. Translation gives CSVTSGSHNEQFF.

The genes are TRBV6-5 and TRBJ2-5; tentative D call: TRBD2 (6 bases). Trimming shortened V by 1 base and J by 3 bases, and 9 bases separated the two germline ends. CDR3 length: 14 residues. The germline gives CDR1 MNHEY, CDR2 SVGAGI. In DNA form, the CDR3 reads TGTGCCAGCAGTTACTTGGGGGAGGAAGAGACCCAGTACTTC. Translation: CASSYLGEEETQYF.

The rearrangement uses TRBV7-9 and TRBJ2-7; 7 nucleotides align to TRBD2. V trimming: 4 bases; J trimming: 4 bases; junction bases outside the gene matches: 10. Germline CDR1 SEHNR, CDR2 FQNEAQ (reference sequence). The CDR3 has 15 amino acids. CDR3 region: CASSSQGGRRYEQYF. CDR3 DNA: TGTGCCAGCAGCTCTCAGGGAGGGAGAAGGTACGAGCAGTACTTC.

The chain links TRBV27 to TRBJ2-7; TRBD1 might be the D (7 bases). Germline values: CDR1 MNHEY, CDR2 SMNVEV (reference sequence). This CDR3 comprises 14 residues. V shed 4 bases and J shed 7 bases, with 17 bases lying between them. The chain's CDR3 is CASSSRGVTGEQYF. DNA of the CDR3: TGTGCCAGCAGTTCCAGGGGGGTTACGGGGGAGCAGTACTTC.

This chain links TRBV6-2 or TRBV6-3 with TRBJ2-1; D unclear. The CDR3 runs 15 residues. Per the germline V gene, CDR1 is MNHEY and CDR2 is SVGEGT. V was trimmed by 6 bases and J by 1 base, leaving 13 bases between them. This chain's CDR3 is CASRGWAGSYNEQFF. The CDR3 nucleotides read TGTGCCAGCAGGGGTTGGGCCGGGTCCTACAATGAGCAGTTCTTC.

The CDR3 DNA reads TGTGCCATCAGTGAGAATGACAGGGACGCTTTCTTT. Protein sequence: CAISENDRDAFF. This rearrangement joins TRBV10-3 to TRBJ1-1, with 7 bases that match TRBD1. The CDR3 is 12 residues long. With V trimmed by 2 bases and J by 11 bases, 5 bases remained unmatched. Germline CDR1 and CDR2: ENHRY and SYGVKD.

The sample holds a few counts of this clonotype. This chain connects TRBV29-1 to TRBJ2-3, with 8 bases that match TRBD2. The CDR3 spans 12 residues. Trimming took 3 bases from V and 5 from J; bases not matched to a gene: 1. The V gene's germline CDR1 is SQVTM and CDR2 ANQGSEA. The DNA for the CDR3 is TGCAGCGTTGACGGGAGGGAAGATACGCAGTATTTT. Translation gives CSVDGREDTQYF.

This clonotype was found many times. This sequence joins TRBV11-2 and TRBJ1-1, with D uncertain. The CDR3 sequence is 14 residues long. Trimming took off 2 bases at V and 4 bases at J, with 11 bases between the two ends. Germline lookup yields CDR1 SGHAT and CDR2 FQNNGV. CDR3 in amino acids: CASSLSPDPTEAFF. For the CDR3, the DNA is TGTGCCAGCAGCTTATCACCCGACCCCACTGAAGCTTTCTTT. Full variable domain (remainder filled in from reference TRBV11-2 and TRBJ1-1): EAGVAQSPRYKIIEKRQSVAFWCNPISGHATLYWYQQILGQGPKLLIQFQNNGVVDDSQLPKDRFSAERLKGVDSTLKIQPAKLEDSAVYLCASSLSPDPTEAFFGQGTRLTVV.

This chain connects TRBV3-1 to TRBJ2-1; a possible D gene is TRBD2 (5 bases). The CDR3 runs 12 residues. Trimming stripped 0 bases from V and 10 bases from J, with 7 bases between. CDR1 is LGHDT and CDR2 is YNNKEL in the germline V gene (reference sequence). The CDR3 protein is CASSQERREQFF. The CDR3, as DNA: TGTGCCAGCAGCCAAGAGAGGAGGGAGCAGTTCTTC.

This clonotype was seen ten or more times. The chain has TRBV11-2 and TRBJ2-5, with 10 nucleotides matching TRBD1. This CDR3 comprises 15 residues. V lost 0 bases, J lost 6 bases, and 4 bases stayed unmatched. CDR1 and CDR2 from the germline V gene are SGHAT and FQNNGV. The CDR3: CASSLDGGQGKTQYF. CDR3 bases: TGTGCCAGCAGCTTAGATGGGGGACAGGGGAAGACCCAGTACTTC.

V and J are TRBV6-1 and TRBJ2-7; D gene unclear. The germline V gene has CDR1 MNHNS and CDR2 SASEGT. V was shortened by 9 bases and J by 7 bases, with 16 bases between the two germline ends. This CDR3 has 12 amino acids. This chain's CDR3 is CASERVGDEQYF. The CDR3 coding sequence is TGTGCCAGTGAAAGGGTTGGCGATGAGCAGTACTTC.

The chain uses TRBV7-9 and TRBJ2-1, with 12 positions matching TRBD2. Germline lookup yields CDR1 SEHNR and CDR2 FQNEAQ (reference sequence). The CDR3 covers 16 residues. Germline trimming cut 3 bases from V and 5 bases from J; bases unmatched to any gene: 5. As DNA, the CDR3 is TGTGCCAGCAGCTTGGGGACTAGCGGGCCAGACAATGAGCAGTTCTTC. Translation gives CASSLGTSGPDNEQFF.

This clonotype was recorded at least ten times. CDR3 sequence: CASSLRPPSAGVREQYF. In nucleotides, the CDR3 is TGTGCCAGCAGCTTGCGCCCCCCGTCAGCGGGAGTAAGAGAGCAGTACTTC. This rearrangement joins TRBV7-2 to TRBJ2-7; 8 bases are a match to TRBD2. The length of the CDR3 is 17 residues. Trimming cost V 3 bases and J 7 bases; bases outside gene matches: 17. Germline values: CDR1 SGHTA, CDR2 FQGNSA.

This sequence joins TRBV19 and TRBJ1-1; weak D call: TRBD1 (6 bases). Germline lookup yields CDR1 LNHDA and CDR2 SQIVND (reference sequence). Between the trimmed V and J ends, which lost 9 bases and 0 bases, there was a span of 17 bases. CDR3 length equals 15 residues. CDR3 nucleotide sequence: TGTGCCAGCCTACCACAGGGTTTTATGAACACTGAAGCTTTCTTT. Protein: CASLPQGFMNTEAFF.

There are many counts of this clonotype. The rearrangement joins TRBV11-2 to TRBJ2-5; D unresolved. The V end lost 3 bases, the J end lost 0 bases, and 8 bases lay between the germline ends. The germline CDR1 and CDR2 sequences are SGHAT and FQNNGV. CDR3 size: 14 residues. The CDR3 region is CASSFNPDQETQYF. For the CDR3, the DNA is TGTGCCAGCAGCTTTAACCCGGACCAAGAGACCCAGTACTTC. Combining the CDR3 with reference TRBV11-2 and TRBJ2-5 gives the whole variable domain EAGVAQSPRYKIIEKRQSVAFWCNPISGHATLYWYQQILGQGPKLLIQFQNNGVVDDSQLPKDRFSAERLKGVDSTLKIQPAKLEDSAVYLCASSFNPDQETQYFGPGTRLLVL.

V gene TRBV4-1 combines with J gene TRBJ2-7, with a tentative D call TRBD1 (5 bases). V lost 0 bases, J lost 2 bases, and 11 bases lay in between. The CDR3 extends over 15 amino acids. The V gene's germline CDR1 is MGHRA and CDR2 YSYEKL. The CDR3 here is CASSQDQGRTYEQYF. The CDR3 region has the DNA TGCGCCAGCAGCCAAGATCAGGGCAGAACCTACGAGCAGTACTTC.

As concerns this clonotype: A single base separates this from a much larger clone, so it may be a read error. This chain uses TRBV18 with TRBJ1-2, with no clear D. The length of the CDR3 is 13 residues. Deletions cut 0 bases from V and 6 bases from J, with 8 bases between. Germline lookup yields CDR1 KGHSH and CDR2 LQKENI. CDR3 DNA sequence: TGTGCCAGCTCACCACCGGCAGTCCATGGCTACACCTTC. This codes for CASSPPAVHGYTF.

In DNA form, the CDR3 reads TGTGCCAGCAGCTATCCGGGAGGGTTTGCCAAAAACATTCAGTACTTC. It specifies CASSYPGGFAKNIQYF. The rearrangement joins TRBV7-2 to TRBJ2-4, with 8 nucleotides matching TRBD2. Germline lookup yields CDR1 SGHTA and CDR2 FQGNSA. CDR3 length: 16 amino acids. V shed 4 bases, J shed 1 base, and the junction held 6 bases outside the gene matches.